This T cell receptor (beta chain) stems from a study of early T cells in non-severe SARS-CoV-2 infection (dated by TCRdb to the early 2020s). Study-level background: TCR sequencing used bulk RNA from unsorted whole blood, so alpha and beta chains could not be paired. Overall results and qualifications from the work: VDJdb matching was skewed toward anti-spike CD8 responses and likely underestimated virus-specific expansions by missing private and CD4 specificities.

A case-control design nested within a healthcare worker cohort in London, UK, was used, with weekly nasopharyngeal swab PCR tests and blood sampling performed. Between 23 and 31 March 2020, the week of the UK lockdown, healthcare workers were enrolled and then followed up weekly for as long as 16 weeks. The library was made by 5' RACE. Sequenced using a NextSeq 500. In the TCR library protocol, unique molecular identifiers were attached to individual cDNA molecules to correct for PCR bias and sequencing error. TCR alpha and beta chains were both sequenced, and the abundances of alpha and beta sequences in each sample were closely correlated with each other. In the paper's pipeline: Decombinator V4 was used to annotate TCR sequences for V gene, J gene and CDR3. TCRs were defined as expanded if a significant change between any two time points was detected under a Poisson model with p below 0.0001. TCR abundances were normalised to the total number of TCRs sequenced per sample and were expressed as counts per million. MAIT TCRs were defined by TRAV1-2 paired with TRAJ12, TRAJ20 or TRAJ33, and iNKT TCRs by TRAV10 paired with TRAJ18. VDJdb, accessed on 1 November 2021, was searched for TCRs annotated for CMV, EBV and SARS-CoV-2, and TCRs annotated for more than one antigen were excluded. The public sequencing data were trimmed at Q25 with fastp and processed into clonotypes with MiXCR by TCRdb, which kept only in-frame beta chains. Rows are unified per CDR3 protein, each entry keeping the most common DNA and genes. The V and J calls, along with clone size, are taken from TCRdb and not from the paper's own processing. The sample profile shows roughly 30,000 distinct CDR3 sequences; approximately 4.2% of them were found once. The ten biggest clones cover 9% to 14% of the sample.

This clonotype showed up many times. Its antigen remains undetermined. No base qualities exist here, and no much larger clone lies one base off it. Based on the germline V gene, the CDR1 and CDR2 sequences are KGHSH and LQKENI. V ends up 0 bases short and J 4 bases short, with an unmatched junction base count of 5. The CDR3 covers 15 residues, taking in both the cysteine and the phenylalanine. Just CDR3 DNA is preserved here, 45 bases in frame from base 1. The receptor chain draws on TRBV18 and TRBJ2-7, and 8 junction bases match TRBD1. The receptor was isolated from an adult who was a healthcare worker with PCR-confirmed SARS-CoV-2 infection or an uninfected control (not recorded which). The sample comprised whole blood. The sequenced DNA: TGTGCCAGCTCACCACCGGACAGGGTAGGGTACGAGCAGTACTTC. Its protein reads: CASSPPDRVGYEQYF.